Listed below are T cell receptor beta chains from one sample, sequenced in a study of blood T cell repertoires in COVID-19. Only in-frame clones appear in the TCRdb table, and some are missing; sequencing was by immunoSEQ multiplex PCR. The table has about 210,000 clones, approximately 90% seen once; the top ten hold less than 1.5%. Sample: PBMCs or T cells enriched from blood (not recorded which). These receptors were taken from a man aged 25-40 years who had recovered from COVID-19. Both conserved end residues are part of each CDR3. The D gene is left open where the match is weak. Size is stated for part of the rows, as once, few or many counts, or as a class when the clone is expanded.

CDR3	DNA	J	D	size	V
CASSLRQGGSYNEQFF	TGTGCCAGTAGTCTTCGACAGGGAGGTTCGTACAATGAGCAGTTCTTC	TRBJ2-1	-	-	TRBV19
CASSSGASGSTDTQYF	TGCGCCAGCAGCTCTGGGGCTAGCGGGAGCACAGATACGCAGTATTTT	TRBJ2-3	TRBD2	-	TRBV4-3
CASSQEGLAGLETQYF	TGTGCCAGCAGCCAAGAAGGGCTAGCGGGGTTGGAGACCCAGTACTTC	TRBJ2-5	TRBD2	-	TRBV3-1/TRBV3-2
CASSLSYNEQFF	TGTGCCAGCAGTTTGAGCTACAATGAGCAGTTCTTC	TRBJ2-1	-	-	TRBV6-5
CASSPVPGQAEAFF	TGCGCCAGCAGCCCGGTCCCGGGACAGGCCGAAGCTTTCTTT	TRBJ1-1	TRBD1	-	TRBV5-1
CAWSRDIYTEAFF	TGTGCCTGGAGTCGGGACATCTACACTGAAGCTTTCTTT	TRBJ1-1	-	-	TRBV30
CASSTYRGEVGGYTF	TGTGCCAGCAGTACCTACAGGGGAGAAGTGGGTGGCTACACCTTC	TRBJ1-2	TRBD1	-	TRBV27
CASSLILGAAGNTIYF	TGTGCCAGCAGCTTAATCCTGGGGGCAGCGGGAAACACCATATATTTT	TRBJ1-3	-	-	TRBV7-9
CASSLGGTGRTEAFF	TGTGCCAGCAGCTTGGGAGGGACAGGGAGGACTGAAGCTTTCTTT	TRBJ1-1	TRBD1	-	TRBV5-4
CASSVTAGGTFNEQFF	TGTGCCAGCAGCGTTACTGCGGGAGGAACTTTCAATGAGCAGTTCTTC	TRBJ2-1	TRBD2	-	TRBV9
CASSLEGWGEQYF	TGTGCCAGCAGCCTAGAGGGTTGGGGCGAGCAGTACTTC	TRBJ2-7	-	-	TRBV27
CASSLTTGNQGYTF	TGTGCCAGCAGTTTAACCACAGGAAATCAAGGCTACACCTTC	TRBJ1-2	-	once	TRBV28
CASSLSGGKMSRNIQYF	TGTGCCAGCAGTCTTAGTGGAGGCAAAATGTCGAGAAACATTCAGTACTTC	TRBJ2-4	-	-	TRBV6-6
CASSLTLSGDGYTF	TGTGCCAGCAGTTTAACGTTAAGCGGGGACGGCTACACCTTC	TRBJ1-2	-	once	TRBV6-6
CASSELGDRAYEQYF	TGTGCCAGCAGTGAACTAGGGGACAGAGCCTACGAGCAGTACTTC	TRBJ2-7	TRBD1	-	TRBV6-1
CASSDQGQPYNEQFF	TGTGCCAGCAGCGACCAAGGACAGCCCTACAATGAGCAGTTCTTC	TRBJ2-1	-	-	TRBV7-9
CASSPHRAQPQHF	TGTGCCAGCAGCCCGCACAGGGCTCAGCCCCAGCATTTT	TRBJ1-5	-	-	TRBV11-2
CASKETGLGDTQYF	TGTGCCAGCAAAGAGACAGGGCTTGGCGATACGCAGTATTTT	TRBJ2-3	TRBD1	-	TRBV2
CASSQFFPLAATYEQYF	TGTGCCAGCAGCCAATTTTTTCCACTAGCGGCTACCTACGAGCAGTACTTC	TRBJ2-7	TRBD2	-	TRBV4-2
CASSFLRRRGQGERYTF	TGTGCCAGCAGCTTCCTTAGGCGAAGGGGACAGGGTGAGCGCTACACCTTC	TRBJ1-2	TRBD1	-	TRBV6-2/TRBV6-3
CASSLAYDRTIDTQYF	TGTGCCAGCAGCTTAGCTTATGACAGGACCATAGATACGCAGTATTTT	TRBJ2-3	-	once	TRBV7-2
CASSVDPRQVNSPLHF	TGTGCCAGCAGCGTAGATCCAAGACAGGTTAATTCACCCCTCCACTTT	TRBJ1-6	-	-	TRBV9
CASSQQGSPSYEQYF	TGCGCCAGCAGCCAACAGGGATCGCCCTCCTACGAGCAGTACTTC	TRBJ2-7	-	-	TRBV4-1
CASSSYRGSYEQYF	TGTGCCAGCAGTTCGTACAGGGGGTCCTACGAGCAGTACTTC	TRBJ2-7	TRBD1	-	TRBV28
CASSYGRAPANYGYTF	TGTGCCAGCAGTTACGGGCGTGCACCAGCTAACTATGGCTACACCTTC	TRBJ1-2	-	-	TRBV6-5
CASSFEGFPYNEQFF	TGTGCCAGCAGCTTTGAGGGCTTCCCTTACAATGAGCAGTTCTTC	TRBJ2-1	-	-	TRBV5-6
CASSLEGAFSTDTQYF	TGTGCCAGCAGTTTAGAGGGGGCCTTTAGCACAGATACGCAGTATTTT	TRBJ2-3	TRBD1	-	TRBV28
CATSDFRDREEETQYF	TGTGCCACCAGTGATTTTAGGGACAGAGAGGAAGAGACCCAGTACTTC	TRBJ2-5	TRBD1	-	TRBV24-1
CASMMGLAGGFTQYF	TGTGCCAGCATGATGGGACTAGCGGGGGGTTTTACGCAGTATTTT	TRBJ2-3	TRBD2	-	TRBV6-5
CASSSTGTAIAYEQYF	TGTGCCAGCAGCTCCACGGGGACAGCCATCGCCTACGAGCAGTACTTC	TRBJ2-7	TRBD1	-	TRBV11-2
CASSEGTGPYEQYF	TGTGCCAGCAGTGAAGGGACAGGGCCCTACGAGCAGTACTTC	TRBJ2-7	TRBD1	-	TRBV6-1
CASTTGDRSTDTQYF	TGTGCCAGCACCACTGGGGACAGGAGCACAGATACGCAGTATTTT	TRBJ2-3	TRBD1	-	TRBV9
CAWADKTNSPLHF	TGTGCCTGGGCCGACAAAACCAATTCACCCCTCCACTTT	TRBJ1-6	-	-	TRBV30
CASSLSPRDSTDTQYF	TGTGCCAGCAGTTTATCCCCACGGGATAGCACAGATACGCAGTATTTT	TRBJ2-3	-	-	TRBV28
CASSLGAGASTDTQYF	TGCGCCAGCAGCTTGGGTGCGGGGGCTAGCACAGATACGCAGTATTTT	TRBJ2-3	-	-	TRBV5-1
CAGYREHSEKLFF	TGCGCCGGGTACAGGGAACACAGTGAAAAACTGTTTTTT	TRBJ1-4	-	-	TRBV4-3
CASSQDRSGGARGEKLFF	TGCGCCAGCAGCCAAGATCGATCAGGGGGCGCGAGGGGCGAAAAACTGTTTTTT	TRBJ1-4	TRBD1	-	TRBV4-3
CASGSDWRGYNEQFF	TGTGCTAGTGGTTCCGACTGGAGGGGCTACAATGAGCAGTTCTTC	TRBJ2-1	-	-	TRBV12-5
CSASFGAAAEAFF	TGCAGTGCTAGTTTTGGGGCGGCGGCTGAAGCTTTCTTT	TRBJ1-1	-	-	TRBV20-1
CASSAVGGTQYF	TGTGCCAGCAGCGCGGTGGGTGGGACCCAGTACTTC	TRBJ2-5	-	-	TRBV7-2
CASSPGQATNTGELFF	TGTGCCAGTAGTCCCGGACAGGCTACGAACACCGGGGAGCTGTTTTTT	TRBJ2-2	TRBD1	once	TRBV19